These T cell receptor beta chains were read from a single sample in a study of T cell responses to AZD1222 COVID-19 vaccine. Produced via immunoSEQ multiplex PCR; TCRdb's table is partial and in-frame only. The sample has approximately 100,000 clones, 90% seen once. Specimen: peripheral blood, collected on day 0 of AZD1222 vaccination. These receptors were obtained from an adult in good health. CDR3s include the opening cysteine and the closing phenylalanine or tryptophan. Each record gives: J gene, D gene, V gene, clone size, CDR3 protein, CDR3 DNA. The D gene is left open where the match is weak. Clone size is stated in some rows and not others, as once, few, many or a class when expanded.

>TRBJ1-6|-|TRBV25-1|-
CASSAPRGGYNSPLHF
TGTGCCAGCAGCGCTCCCCGGGGTGGCTATAATTCACCCCTCCACTTT
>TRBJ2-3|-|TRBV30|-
CAWSVNEDTQYF
TGTGCCTGGAGTGTAAATGAAGATACGCAGTATTTT
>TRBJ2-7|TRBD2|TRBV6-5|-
CASSYSLAGLTYEQYF
TGTGCCAGCAGTTACTCCTTAGCGGGGTTGACCTACGAGCAGTACTTC
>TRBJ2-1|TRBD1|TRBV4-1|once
CASSNPRTGQGVQFF
TGCGCCAGCAGCAACCCCCGGACAGGTCAGGGTGTGCAGTTCTTC
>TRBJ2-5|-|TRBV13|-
CASSLGRETQYF
TGTGCCAGCAGCTTAGGCAGGGAGACCCAGTACTTC
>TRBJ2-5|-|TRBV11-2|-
CASSPVRGSGETQYF
TGTGCCAGCAGCCCGGTACGGGGGTCGGGGGAGACCCAGTACTTC
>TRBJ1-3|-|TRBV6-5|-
CASTQGSGNTIYF
TGTGCCAGCACTCAGGGCTCTGGAAACACCATATATTTT
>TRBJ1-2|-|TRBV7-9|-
CASSNRDYGYTF
TGTGCCAGCAGCAACCGGGACTATGGCTACACCTTC
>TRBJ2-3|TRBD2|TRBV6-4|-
CASSPTPPGGATDTQYF
TGTGCCAGCTCTCCAACCCCACCGGGGGGGGCCACAGATACGCAGTATTTT
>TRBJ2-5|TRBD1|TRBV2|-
CASNADRRSRETQYF
TGTGCCAGCAACGCGGACAGGAGATCGAGGGAGACCCAGTACTTC
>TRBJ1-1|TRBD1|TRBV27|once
CASRQGYMNTEAFF
TGTGCCAGCAGACAGGGGTACATGAACACTGAAGCTTTCTTT
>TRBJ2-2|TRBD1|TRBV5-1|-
CASSQGQGVSTGELFF
TGCGCCAGCAGCCAGGGACAGGGGGTTTCCACCGGGGAGCTGTTTTTT
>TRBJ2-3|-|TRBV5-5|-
CASSLRGQAPAGRTDTQYF
TGTGCCAGCAGCTTGCGGGGGCAGGCCCCCGCCGGTAGAACAGATACGCAGTATTTT
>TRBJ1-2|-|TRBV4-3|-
CASSQGSGSYGYTF
TGCGCCAGCAGCCAAGGCTCAGGGAGCTATGGCTACACCTTC
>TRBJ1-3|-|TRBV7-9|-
CASSRDRSSGNTIYF
TGTGCCAGCAGCCGGGACCGGAGCTCTGGAAACACCATATATTTT
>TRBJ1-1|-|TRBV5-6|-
CASSLAGIEAFF
TGTGCCAGCAGCTTGGCCGGGATTGAAGCTTTCTTT
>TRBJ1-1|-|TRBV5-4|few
CASSLALGGTEAFF
TGTGCCAGCAGCTTGGCCCTGGGAGGGACTGAAGCTTTCTTT
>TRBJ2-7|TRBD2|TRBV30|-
CAWSWGGSYEQYF
TGTGCCTGGAGTTGGGGGGGATCCTACGAGCAGTACTTC
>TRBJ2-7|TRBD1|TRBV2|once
CAIIPQRTGHYEQYF
TGTGCCATTATTCCCCAGCGGACAGGGCACTACGAGCAGTACTTC
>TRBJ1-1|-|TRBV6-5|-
CASSRDTEAFF
TGTGCCAGCAGCCGGGACACTGAAGCTTTCTTT
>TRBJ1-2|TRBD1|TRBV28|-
CASSLPPGLTGDYGYTF
TGTGCCAGCAGTCTCCCACCCGGTTTGACAGGGGACTATGGCTACACCTTC
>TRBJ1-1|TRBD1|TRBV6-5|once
CASTSDRVVGEAFF
TGTGCCAGCACCTCGGACAGGGTGGTAGGTGAAGCTTTCTTT
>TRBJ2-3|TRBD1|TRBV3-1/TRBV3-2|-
CASSHPYSTGTDTQYF
TGTGCCAGCAGCCACCCCTACTCGACAGGGACAGATACGCAGTATTTT
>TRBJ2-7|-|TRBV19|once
CASSSSFREQYF
TGTGCCAGTAGTAGCAGTTTTCGCGAGCAGTACTTC
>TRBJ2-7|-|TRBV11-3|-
CASSPGVAGSDEQYF
TGTGCCAGCAGCCCGGGTGTAGCAGGAAGCGACGAGCAGTACTTC
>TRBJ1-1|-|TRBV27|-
CASSLSRNTEAFF
TGTGCCAGCAGTTTATCGAGGAACACTGAAGCTTTCTTT
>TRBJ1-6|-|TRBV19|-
CATKHPGLGPLHF
TGTGCCACCAAGCACCCAGGGCTCGGACCCCTCCACTTT
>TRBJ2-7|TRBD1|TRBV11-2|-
CASSPLGGQGSYEQYF
TGTGCCAGCAGCCCATTAGGGGGACAGGGCAGCTACGAGCAGTACTTC
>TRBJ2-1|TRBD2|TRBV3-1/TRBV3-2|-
CASSHLLTSGGADEQFF
TGTGCCAGCAGCCATCTTCTCACTAGCGGGGGGGCCGATGAGCAGTTCTTC
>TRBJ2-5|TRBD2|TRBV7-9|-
CASSRTSGGNLRETQYF
TGTGCCAGCAGCCGGACTAGCGGGGGTAACCTTCGCGAGACCCAGTACTTC
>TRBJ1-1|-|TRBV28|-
CASSSRTEAFF
TGTGCCAGCAGTTCTCGGACTGAAGCTTTCTTT
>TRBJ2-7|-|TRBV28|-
CASSPWNEQYF
TGTGCCAGCAGTCCCTGGAACGAGCAGTACTTC
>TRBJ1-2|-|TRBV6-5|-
CASSYGINRVHGYTF
TGTGCCAGCAGTTATGGGATTAACAGGGTTCATGGCTACACCTTC
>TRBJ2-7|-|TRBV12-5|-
CASGLRGAGTYEQYF
TGTGCTAGTGGTTTACGGGGGGCCGGGACCTACGAGCAGTACTTC
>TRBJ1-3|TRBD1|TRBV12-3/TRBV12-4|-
CAGRGSGNTIYF
TGTGCCGGCAGGGGGTCTGGAAACACCATATATTTT
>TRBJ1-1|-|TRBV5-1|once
CASSLPRAGAGGAEAFF
TGCGCCAGCAGCTTGCCCCGGGCAGGGGCGGGCGGTGCTGAAGCTTTCTTT
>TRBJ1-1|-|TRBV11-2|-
CASIRSAGASTTEAFF
TGTGCCAGCATCCGAAGTGCAGGGGCCTCGACCACTGAAGCTTTCTTT
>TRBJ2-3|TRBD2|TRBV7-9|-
CASSLRIGTSGGAYTQYF
TGTGCCAGCAGCCTACGGATTGGGACTAGCGGGGGGGCCTATACGCAGTATTTT
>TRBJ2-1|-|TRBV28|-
CASSSSVPSPDHPYSYNEQFF
TGTGCCAGCAGTTCGTCTGTACCCTCCCCGGACCACCCCTACTCCTACAATGAGCAGTTCTTC
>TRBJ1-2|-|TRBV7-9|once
CASRPGQSYGYTF
TGTGCCAGCAGACCAGGACAGAGCTATGGCTACACCTTC
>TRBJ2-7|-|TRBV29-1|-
CSVDGGTYEQYF
TGCAGCGTTGATGGGGGTACCTACGAGCAGTACTTC
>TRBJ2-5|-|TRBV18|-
CASSPTAPRETQYF
TGTGCCAGCTCACCGACGGCACCCCGAGAGACCCAGTACTTC
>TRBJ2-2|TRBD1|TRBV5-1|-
CASSYQGAGGELFF
TGCGCCAGCAGCTACCAGGGGGCTGGCGGGGAGCTGTTTTTT
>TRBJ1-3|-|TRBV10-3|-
CAISEGTTGNTIYF
TGTGCCATCAGTGAAGGGACGACTGGAAACACCATATATTTT
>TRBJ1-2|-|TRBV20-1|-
CSASPGFYGYTF
TGCAGTGCTAGTCCCGGGTTCTATGGCTACACCTTC
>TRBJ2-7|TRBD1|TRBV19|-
CASSSSGTGTYEQYF
TGTGCCAGTAGTTCGTCCGGGACAGGTACCTACGAGCAGTACTTC
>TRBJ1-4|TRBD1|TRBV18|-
CASSPGQGAFNEKLFF
TGTGCCAGCTCACCGGGACAGGGGGCTTTTAATGAAAAACTGTTTTTT
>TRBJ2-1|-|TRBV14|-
CASSQVRGTRRFNEQFF
TGTGCCAGCAGCCAGGTCCGCGGGACCAGGCGGTTCAATGAGCAGTTCTTC
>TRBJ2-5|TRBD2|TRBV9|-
CASSVVAGGLETQYF
TGTGCCAGCAGCGTAGTGGCGGGGGGTTTAGAGACCCAGTACTTC
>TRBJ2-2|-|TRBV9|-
CASSGRGGPTGELFF
TGTGCCAGCAGCGGCCGCGGGGGCCCAACCGGGGAGCTGTTTTTT
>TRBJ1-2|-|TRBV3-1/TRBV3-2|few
CASSHPQGSYTF
TGTGCCAGCAGCCATCCCCAGGGATCCTACACCTTC
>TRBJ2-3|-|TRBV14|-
CASSQYRGATDTQYF
TGTGCCAGCAGCCAATATCGGGGGGCCACAGATACGCAGTATTTT
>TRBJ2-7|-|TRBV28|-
CASSSTYEQYF
TGTGCCAGCAGTTCCACCTACGAGCAGTACTTC
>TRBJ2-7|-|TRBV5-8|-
CASSRSAGWPANYEQYF
TGTGCCAGCAGCCGTTCGGCGGGGTGGCCCGCAAACTACGAGCAGTACTTC
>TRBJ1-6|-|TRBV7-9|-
CASSLPGTGNSPLHF
TGTGCCAGCAGCTTACCCGGGACGGGTAATTCACCCCTCCACTTT